This T cell receptor (beta chain) was identified during a study of radiation and T cells in renal cell carcinoma. Germline V gives CDR1 KGHSH, CDR2 LQKENI. The CDR3 sequence is 12 residues long. The V end was cut by 5 bases, the J end by 2 bases, with 6 bases between. Here immunoSEQ multiplex PCR was the method, and the copy in TCRdb shows in-frame clones only, minus some. The repertoire consists of 130,000 or so clones, with approximately 82% occurring once and the leading ten covering approximately 20%. Noted time point: baseline pretreatment blood. Documented treatment: 15 Gy SBRT to primary tumor, nephrectomy 4 weeks later.

This chain uses TRBV18 with TRBJ2-5; no reliable D call. Sequenced here: blood, sampled from a patient whose treatment included radiotherapy and nephrectomy. The receptor was isolated from a woman in her 50s with renal cell carcinoma. As DNA, the CDR3 is TGTGCCAGCTCAAGAATACAAGAGACCCAGTACTTC. Translating gives CASSRIQETQYF. Together with reference TRBV18 and TRBJ2-5, the CDR3 gives the full variable domain: NAGVMQNPRHLVRRRGQEARLRCSPMKGHSHVYWYRQLPEEGLKFMVYLQKENIIDESGMPKERFSAEFPKEGPSILRIQQVVRGDSAAYFCASSRIQETQYFGPGTRLLVL.